This T cell receptor (beta chain) was found in a study of shared clonotypes between healthy human individuals. Profiled with immunoSEQ multiplex PCR; TCRdb holds only in-frame clones, not every one. The sample holds about 2.4 million clones; about 92% are singletons and the top ten take over 0.12%. Regarding the study as a whole: On the whole, naive subsets had larger estimated richness than memory subsets had.

Germline V gives CDR1 SGHTA, CDR2 FQGNSA. The CDR3 loop spans 16 amino acids. V shed 5 bases and J 0 bases; nucleotides not matched to a gene: 4. A remark on this clone: Antigen specificity is unknown.

V and J are TRBV7-2 and TRBJ2-3; TRBD2 matches at 11 bases. This sequence originates from a man in his late teens or twenties in good health. The sequencing sample was made of naive CD4+ T cells sorted from blood. Specified subset: CD45RA+ positively selected. As DNA, the CDR3 is TGTGCCAGCAGCCCGGGACTAGCGGAAAGCACAGATACGCAGTATTTT. This gives the protein CASSPGLAESTDTQYF.